A selection of T cell receptor beta chains follows, all from one sample in a study of blood T cell repertoires in COVID-19. Method: immunoSEQ multiplex PCR; TCRdb's copy keeps in-frame clones and lacks some. Of about 210,000 clones listed, 65% to 90% are singletons. Input material: peripheral blood. The receptor source for this set is a man aged 50 to 60 with COVID-19, enrolled during active disease. The CDR3 runs from the conserved cysteine through the conserved F or W. Each record gives: D gene, clone size, J gene, V gene, CDR3 protein, CDR3 DNA. A D gene is named only where the DNA matches it firmly. Where a row states a size, it is once, few, many or the class of an expanded clone; other rows omit it.

d_call: -; clone_size: -; j_call: TRBJ1-2; v_call: TRBV4-1; cdr3_aa: CASSQDQGRTYGYTF; cdr3_nt: TGCGCCAGCAGCCAAGACCAGGGGCGAACCTATGGCTACACCTTC
d_call: TRBD1; clone_size: few; j_call: TRBJ1-1; v_call: TRBV6-1; cdr3_aa: CASSGHPGTGNTEAFF; cdr3_nt: TGTGCCAGCAGTGGCCACCCCGGGACAGGGAACACTGAAGCTTTCTTT
d_call: -; clone_size: -; j_call: TRBJ2-3; v_call: TRBV5-8; cdr3_aa: CASSLTMPDTQYF; cdr3_nt: TGTGCCAGCAGCCTAACGATGCCAGATACGCAGTATTTT
d_call: TRBD1; clone_size: -; j_call: TRBJ2-7; v_call: TRBV5-4; cdr3_aa: CASRLDRGYEQYF; cdr3_nt: TGTGCCAGCAGACTGGACAGGGGCTACGAGCAGTACTTC
d_call: TRBD1; clone_size: -; j_call: TRBJ1-2; v_call: TRBV19; cdr3_aa: CASKSGQGISGANYGYTF; cdr3_nt: TGTGCCAGTAAGAGTGGACAGGGTATTTCGGGTGCTAACTATGGCTACACCTTC
d_call: TRBD2; clone_size: -; j_call: TRBJ2-1; v_call: TRBV7-9; cdr3_aa: CASSKAGGYDEQFF; cdr3_nt: TGTGCCAGCAGCAAAGCGGGGGGGTACGATGAGCAGTTCTTC
d_call: TRBD1; clone_size: -; j_call: TRBJ1-2; v_call: TRBV12-3/TRBV12-4; cdr3_aa: CASSQDRGLGYTF; cdr3_nt: TGTGCCAGCAGTCAAGACAGGGGGCTTGGCTACACCTTC
d_call: -; clone_size: -; j_call: TRBJ2-1; v_call: TRBV28; cdr3_aa: CASSSSGSSSYNEQFF; cdr3_nt: TGTGCCAGCAGTTCCTCAGGGTCCAGCTCCTACAATGAGCAGTTCTTC
d_call: -; clone_size: once; j_call: TRBJ1-5; v_call: TRBV19; cdr3_aa: CASSPNRDTYSNQPQHF; cdr3_nt: TGTGCCAGTAGCCCTAACCGGGACACGTATAGCAATCAGCCCCAGCATTTT
d_call: -; clone_size: -; j_call: TRBJ1-6; v_call: TRBV13; cdr3_aa: CASRLGQLFNSPLHF; cdr3_nt: TGTGCCAGCAGGCTGGGACAACTATTCAATTCACCCCTCCACTTT
d_call: TRBD1; clone_size: -; j_call: TRBJ2-1; v_call: TRBV24-1; cdr3_aa: CATSGPGTGYNEQFF; cdr3_nt: TGTGCCACCAGTGGGCCCGGGACAGGGTACAATGAGCAGTTCTTC
d_call: -; clone_size: once; j_call: TRBJ2-2; v_call: TRBV7-2; cdr3_aa: CASSSFRLGSGGELFF; cdr3_nt: TGTGCCAGCAGCTCCTTCCGACTAGGTAGTGGCGGGGAGCTGTTTTTT
d_call: -; clone_size: few; j_call: TRBJ2-7; v_call: TRBV7-2; cdr3_aa: CASSWLAYEQYF; cdr3_nt: TGTGCCAGCAGCTGGCTAGCATACGAGCAGTACTTC
d_call: TRBD2; clone_size: -; j_call: TRBJ2-1; v_call: TRBV24-1; cdr3_aa: CATSDPGTSSYNEQFF; cdr3_nt: TGTGCCACCAGTGATCCGGGGACTAGCAGCTACAATGAGCAGTTCTTC
d_call: -; clone_size: -; j_call: TRBJ2-3; v_call: TRBV13; cdr3_aa: CASSLEGADTQYF; cdr3_nt: TGTGCCAGCAGCTTAGAAGGGGCAGATACGCAGTATTTT
d_call: -; clone_size: -; j_call: TRBJ2-5; v_call: TRBV30; cdr3_aa: CAWSGPPETQYF; cdr3_nt: TGTGCCTGGAGTGGGCCACCAGAGACCCAGTACTTC
d_call: TRBD1; clone_size: -; j_call: TRBJ1-2; v_call: TRBV27; cdr3_aa: CARPGQDYGYTF; cdr3_nt: TGTGCCAGACCAGGACAGGACTATGGCTACACCTTC
d_call: -; clone_size: -; j_call: TRBJ1-2; v_call: TRBV19; cdr3_aa: CASSIGHRYGYTF; cdr3_nt: TGTGCCAGTAGTATAGGACACCGGTATGGCTACACCTTC
d_call: TRBD2; clone_size: few; j_call: TRBJ2-1; v_call: TRBV27; cdr3_aa: CASSPGTSTNEQFF; cdr3_nt: TGTGCCAGCAGCCCCGGGACTAGCACGAATGAGCAGTTCTTC
d_call: -; clone_size: -; j_call: TRBJ2-7; v_call: TRBV6-1; cdr3_aa: CASSDRSDSYEQYF; cdr3_nt: TGTGCCAGCAGTGATCGGTCTGACTCCTACGAGCAGTACTTC
d_call: -; clone_size: -; j_call: TRBJ1-5; v_call: TRBV12-3/TRBV12-4; cdr3_aa: CASTLWGAQHF; cdr3_nt: TGTGCCAGCACCTTGTGGGGGGCCCAGCATTTT
d_call: -; clone_size: -; j_call: TRBJ1-1; v_call: TRBV6-6; cdr3_aa: CASSYPDKTGSPEAFF; cdr3_nt: TGTGCCAGCAGTTACCCAGACAAAACAGGGTCCCCTGAAGCTTTCTTT
d_call: -; clone_size: -; j_call: TRBJ1-6; v_call: TRBV30; cdr3_aa: CAWTPRQASYNSPLHF; cdr3_nt: TGTGCCTGGACCCCGCGACAGGCTTCCTATAATTCACCCCTCCACTTT
d_call: -; clone_size: -; j_call: TRBJ1-1; v_call: TRBV24-1; cdr3_aa: CATSDWRGTEAFF; cdr3_nt: TGTGCCACCAGTGATTGGCGGGGAACTGAAGCTTTCTTT
d_call: -; clone_size: -; j_call: TRBJ1-2; v_call: TRBV18; cdr3_aa: CASSPNARGNYGYTF; cdr3_nt: TGTGCCAGCTCACCGAACGCCAGGGGAAACTATGGCTACACCTTC
d_call: -; clone_size: -; j_call: TRBJ2-3; v_call: TRBV9; cdr3_aa: CASSGPPQRGTDTQYF; cdr3_nt: TGTGCCAGCAGCGGCCCGCCCCAAAGAGGCACAGATACGCAGTATTTT
d_call: TRBD1; clone_size: -; j_call: TRBJ2-7; v_call: TRBV2; cdr3_aa: CASSRTGGLGTYEQYF; cdr3_nt: TGTGCCAGCAGTCGTACAGGGGGACTGGGGACCTACGAGCAGTACTTC